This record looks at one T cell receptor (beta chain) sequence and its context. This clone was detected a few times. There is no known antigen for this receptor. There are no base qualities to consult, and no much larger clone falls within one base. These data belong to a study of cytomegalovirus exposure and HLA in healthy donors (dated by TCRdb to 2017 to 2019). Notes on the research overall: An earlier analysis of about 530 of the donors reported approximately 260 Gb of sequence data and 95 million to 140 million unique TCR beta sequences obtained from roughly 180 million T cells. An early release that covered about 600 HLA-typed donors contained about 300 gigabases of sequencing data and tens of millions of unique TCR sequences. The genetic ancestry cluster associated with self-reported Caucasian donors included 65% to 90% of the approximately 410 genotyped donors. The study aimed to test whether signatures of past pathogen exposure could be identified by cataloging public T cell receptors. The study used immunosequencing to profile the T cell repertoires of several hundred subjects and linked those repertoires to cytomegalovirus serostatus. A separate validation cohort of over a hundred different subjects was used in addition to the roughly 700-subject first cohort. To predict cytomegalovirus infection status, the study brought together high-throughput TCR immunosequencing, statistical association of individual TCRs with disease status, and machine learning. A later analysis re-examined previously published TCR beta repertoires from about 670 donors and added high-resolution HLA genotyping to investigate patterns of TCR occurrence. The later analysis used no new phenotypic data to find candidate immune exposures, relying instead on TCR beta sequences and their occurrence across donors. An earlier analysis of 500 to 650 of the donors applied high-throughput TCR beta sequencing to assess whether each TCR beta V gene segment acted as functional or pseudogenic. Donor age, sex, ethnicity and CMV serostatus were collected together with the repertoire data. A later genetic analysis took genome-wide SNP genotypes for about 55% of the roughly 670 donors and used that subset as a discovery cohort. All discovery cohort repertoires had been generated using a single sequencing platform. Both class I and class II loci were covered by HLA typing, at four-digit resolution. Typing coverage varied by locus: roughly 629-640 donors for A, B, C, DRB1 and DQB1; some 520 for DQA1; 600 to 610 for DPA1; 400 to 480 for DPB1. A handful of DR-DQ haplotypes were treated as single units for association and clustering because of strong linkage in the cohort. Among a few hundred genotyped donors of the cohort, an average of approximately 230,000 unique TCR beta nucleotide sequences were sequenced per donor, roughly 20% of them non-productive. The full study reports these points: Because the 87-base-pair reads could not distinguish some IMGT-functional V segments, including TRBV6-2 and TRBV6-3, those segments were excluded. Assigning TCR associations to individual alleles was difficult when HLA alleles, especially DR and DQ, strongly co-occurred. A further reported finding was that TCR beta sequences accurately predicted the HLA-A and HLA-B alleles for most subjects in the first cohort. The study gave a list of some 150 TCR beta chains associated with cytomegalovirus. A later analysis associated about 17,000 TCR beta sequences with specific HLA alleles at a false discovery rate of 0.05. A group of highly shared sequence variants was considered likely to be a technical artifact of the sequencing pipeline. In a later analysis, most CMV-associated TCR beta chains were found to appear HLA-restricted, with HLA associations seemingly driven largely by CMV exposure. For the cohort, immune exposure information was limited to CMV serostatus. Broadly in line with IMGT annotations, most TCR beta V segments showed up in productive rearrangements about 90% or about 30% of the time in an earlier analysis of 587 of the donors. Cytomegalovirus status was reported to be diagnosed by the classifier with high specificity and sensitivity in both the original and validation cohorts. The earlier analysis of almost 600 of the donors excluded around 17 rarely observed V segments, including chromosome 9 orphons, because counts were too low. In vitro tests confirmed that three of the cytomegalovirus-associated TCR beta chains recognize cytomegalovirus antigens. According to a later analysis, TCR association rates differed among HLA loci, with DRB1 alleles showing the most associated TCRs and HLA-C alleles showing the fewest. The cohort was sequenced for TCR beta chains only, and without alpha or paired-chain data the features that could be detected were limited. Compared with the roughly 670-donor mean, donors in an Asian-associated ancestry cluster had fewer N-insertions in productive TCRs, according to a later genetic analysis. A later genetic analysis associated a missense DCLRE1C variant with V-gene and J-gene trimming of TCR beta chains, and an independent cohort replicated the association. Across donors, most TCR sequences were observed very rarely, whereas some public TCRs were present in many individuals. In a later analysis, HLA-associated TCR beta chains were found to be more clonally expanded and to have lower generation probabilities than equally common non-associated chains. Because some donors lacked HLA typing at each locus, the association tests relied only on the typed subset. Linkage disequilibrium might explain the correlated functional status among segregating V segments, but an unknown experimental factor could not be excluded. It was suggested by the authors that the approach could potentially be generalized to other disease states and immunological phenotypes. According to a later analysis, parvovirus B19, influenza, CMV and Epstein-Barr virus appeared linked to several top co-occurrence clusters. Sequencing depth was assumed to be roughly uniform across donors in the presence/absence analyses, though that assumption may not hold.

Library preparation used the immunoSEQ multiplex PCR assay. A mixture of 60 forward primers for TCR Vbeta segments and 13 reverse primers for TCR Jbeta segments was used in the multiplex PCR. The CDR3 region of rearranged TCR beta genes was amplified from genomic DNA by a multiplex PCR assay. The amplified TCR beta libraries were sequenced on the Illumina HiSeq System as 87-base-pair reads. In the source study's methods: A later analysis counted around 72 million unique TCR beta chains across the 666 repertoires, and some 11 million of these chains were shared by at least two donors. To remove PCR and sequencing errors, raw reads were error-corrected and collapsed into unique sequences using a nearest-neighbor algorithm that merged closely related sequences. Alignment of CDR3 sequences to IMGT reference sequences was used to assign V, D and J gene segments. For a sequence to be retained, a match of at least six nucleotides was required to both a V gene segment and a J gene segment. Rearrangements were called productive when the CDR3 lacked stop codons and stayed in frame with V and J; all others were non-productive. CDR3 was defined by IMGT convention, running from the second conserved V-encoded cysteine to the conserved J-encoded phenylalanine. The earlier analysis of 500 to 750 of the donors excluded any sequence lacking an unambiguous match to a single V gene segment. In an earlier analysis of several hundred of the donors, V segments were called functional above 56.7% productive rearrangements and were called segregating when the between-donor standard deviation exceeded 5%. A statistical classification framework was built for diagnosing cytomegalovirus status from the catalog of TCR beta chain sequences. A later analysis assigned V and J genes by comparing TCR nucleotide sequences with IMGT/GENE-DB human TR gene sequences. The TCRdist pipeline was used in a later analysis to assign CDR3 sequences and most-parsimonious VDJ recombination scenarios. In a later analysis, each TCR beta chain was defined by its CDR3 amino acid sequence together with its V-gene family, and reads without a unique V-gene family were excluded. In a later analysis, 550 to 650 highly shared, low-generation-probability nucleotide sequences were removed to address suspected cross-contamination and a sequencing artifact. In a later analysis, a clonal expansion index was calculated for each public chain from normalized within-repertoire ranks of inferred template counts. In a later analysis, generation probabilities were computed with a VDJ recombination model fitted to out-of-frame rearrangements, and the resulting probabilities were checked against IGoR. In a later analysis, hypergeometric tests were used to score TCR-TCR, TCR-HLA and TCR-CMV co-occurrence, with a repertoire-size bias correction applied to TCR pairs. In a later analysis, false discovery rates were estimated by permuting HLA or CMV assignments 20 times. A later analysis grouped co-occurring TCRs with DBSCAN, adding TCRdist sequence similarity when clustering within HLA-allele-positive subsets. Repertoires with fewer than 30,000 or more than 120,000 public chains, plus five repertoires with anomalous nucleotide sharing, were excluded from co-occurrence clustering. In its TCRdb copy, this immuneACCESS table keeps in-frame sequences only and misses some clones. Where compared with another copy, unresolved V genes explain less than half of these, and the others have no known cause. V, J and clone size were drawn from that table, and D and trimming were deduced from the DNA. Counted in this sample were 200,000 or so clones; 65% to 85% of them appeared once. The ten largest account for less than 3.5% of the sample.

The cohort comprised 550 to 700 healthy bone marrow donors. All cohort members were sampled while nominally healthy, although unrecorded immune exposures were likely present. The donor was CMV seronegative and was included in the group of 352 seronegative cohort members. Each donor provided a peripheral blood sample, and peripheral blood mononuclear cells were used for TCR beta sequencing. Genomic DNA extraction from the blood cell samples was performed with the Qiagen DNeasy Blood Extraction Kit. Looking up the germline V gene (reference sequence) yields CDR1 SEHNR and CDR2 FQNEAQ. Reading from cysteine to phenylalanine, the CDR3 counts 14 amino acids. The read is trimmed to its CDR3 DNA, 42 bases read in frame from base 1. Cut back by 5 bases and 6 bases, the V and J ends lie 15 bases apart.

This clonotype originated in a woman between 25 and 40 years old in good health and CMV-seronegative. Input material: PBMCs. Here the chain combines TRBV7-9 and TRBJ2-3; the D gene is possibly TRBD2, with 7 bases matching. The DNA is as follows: TGTGCCAGCAGCCTAGGGGGAGGGTCCGATACGCAGTATTTT. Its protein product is CASSLGGGSDTQYF. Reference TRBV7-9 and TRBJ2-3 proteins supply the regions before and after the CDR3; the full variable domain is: DTGVSQNPRHKITKRGQNVTFRCDPISEHNRLYWYRQTLGQGPEFLTYFQNEAQLEKSRLLSDRFSAERPKGSFSTLEIQRTEQGDSAMYLCASSLGGGSDTQYFGPGTRLTVL.